Following are 25 T cell receptor beta chains from one sample sequenced in a study of control samples from healthy donors and cancer patients. TCRdb's table, derived via immunoSEQ multiplex PCR, lists solely in-frame clones and lacks some. The profile shows about 160,000 clones, roughly 90% of them singletons. What was sequenced was blood. The source of these receptors is a woman in her 30s in good health.

The chain employs TRBV5-1 and TRBJ1-3; 8 bases are shared with TRBD1. The trim removed 0 bases at V and 0 bases at J, leaving 2 bases unmatched. The germline gives CDR1 SGHRS, CDR2 YFSETQ. This CDR3 has 16 amino acids. This CDR3 reads CASSLGGQGSGNTIYF. The CDR3 DNA reads TGCGCCAGCAGCTTGGGCGGACAGGGCTCTGGAAACACCATATATTTT.

The chain combines TRBV29-1 with TRBJ2-7; 7 nucleotides align to TRBD2. With 4 bases clipped from V and 6 bases from J, the junction kept 9 bases outside the gene matches. Germline V CDR1 and CDR2: SQVTM, ANQGSEA. The CDR3 contains 13 residues. The CDR3, as DNA: TGCAGCGTTGGGGTGGGAGGGGCGAGCGAGCAGTACTTC. Protein product: CSVGVGGASEQYF.

The V and J genes are TRBV19 and TRBJ2-1; unclear D gene. The V gene lost 3 bases and the J gene lost 4 bases, with 13 bases spanning the gap. In germline, CDR1 is LNHDA, CDR2 SQIVND (reference sequence). The CDR3 sequence is 15 residues long. CDR3 sequence: CASSITHWGYNEQFF. The CDR3 bases are TGTGCCAGTAGTATTACCCACTGGGGTTACAATGAGCAGTTCTTC. The whole variable domain, filled in from reference TRBV19 and TRBJ2-1, reads DGGITQSPKYLFRKEGQNVTLSCEQNLNHDAMYWYRQDPGQGLRLIYYSQIVNDFQKGDIAEGYSVSREKKESFPLTVTSAQKNPTAFYLCASSITHWGYNEQFFGPGTRLTVL.

V and J are TRBV12-5 and TRBJ1-1; D is unclear. The CDR3 is 13 residues long. V dropped 6 bases and J dropped 1 base, with 9 bases sitting between them. Germline V CDR1 and CDR2: LGHNT, FRNRAP. The CDR3 DNA follows: TGTGCTAGTGGCTTCCCAGAGAACACTGAAGCTTTCTTT. Residues: CASGFPENTEAFF.

The gene calls are TRBV27 and TRBJ2-6; D is perhaps TRBD2 (6 bases). The V gene's germline CDR1 is MNHEY and CDR2 SMNVEV (reference sequence). V lost 5 bases and J lost 0, with 17 bases in between. This CDR3 region has 18 residues. The DNA of the CDR3 is TGTGCCAGCAGTGACGGGAGAATTAGGGTCTCTGGGGCCAACGTCCTGACTTTC. Its translation is CASSDGRIRVSGANVLTF.

This chain's CDR3 is CASSYSSYNEQFF. The CDR3 DNA reads TGTGCCAGCAGTTACAGCTCCTACAATGAGCAGTTCTTC. The chain uses TRBV27 and TRBJ2-1; D is ambiguous. The germline CDR1 and CDR2 sequences are MNHEY and SMNVEV (reference sequence). V lost 4 bases to trimming and J lost 0 bases, with 4 bases between them. This CDR3 has 13 amino acids.

V is TRBV4-2 and J is TRBJ2-1, with a possible D match to TRBD2 (6 bases). The CDR3 covers 17 residues. Trimming cost V 0 bases and J 1 base, with 13 bases left between them. Germline V CDR1 and CDR2: LGHNA, YNFKEQ. CDR3 sequence: CASSQETPGTSYNEQFF. DNA of the CDR3: TGTGCCAGCAGCCAAGAAACCCCCGGGACTTCCTACAATGAGCAGTTCTTC.

This sequence joins TRBV7-2 and TRBJ2-1; 7 bases match TRBD2. In germline, CDR1 is SGHTA, CDR2 FQGNSA. J was trimmed by 8 bases and V by 2 bases; bases with no gene match: 12. This CDR3 has 16 amino acids. This chain's CDR3 is CASSLPGEGWRDEQFF. CDR3 DNA sequence: TGTGCCAGCAGCTTACCCGGGGAGGGGTGGAGAGATGAGCAGTTCTTC.

This chain connects TRBV25-1 to TRBJ1-5; D remains ambiguous. Germline values: CDR1 MGHDK, CDR2 SYGVNS. This CDR3 spans 13 amino acids. V was clipped by 1 base and J by 4 bases, with 5 bases between them. The DNA of the CDR3 is TGTGCCAGCAGTGAATCACAGAATCAGCCCCAGCATTTT. Protein sequence: CASSESQNQPQHF.

On this clone itself: The same CDR3 arises from other DNA sequences in this sample as well. The chain combines TRBV2 with TRBJ2-1; TRBD2 agrees at 9 bases. Trimming cost V 3 bases and J 5 bases; bases outside gene matches: 2. This CDR3 is 14 amino acids long. CDR1 is SNHLY, CDR2 FYNNEI, per germline. The CDR3 reads CASSERLADNEQFF. In nucleotides, the CDR3 is TGTGCCAGCAGTGAGAGACTAGCGGACAATGAGCAGTTCTTC.

The chain links TRBV5-6 to TRBJ2-7; possibly TRBD1 or TRBD2 for D (5 bases each). The CDR3 has 14 residues. Per germline, CDR1 SGHDT and CDR2 YYEEEE. The V end lost 1 base, the J end lost 2 bases, and 10 bases lay between the germline ends. The CDR3 DNA reads as TGTGCCAGCAGCTTGTGGCAGGGAGCCTACGAGCAGTACTTC. Its protein is CASSLWQGAYEQYF.

The J gene is TRBJ2-7, the V gene TRBV30, with D uncertain. V lost 1 base to trimming and J lost 4 bases, with 8 bases between them. CDR1 and CDR2 from the germline V gene are GTSNPN and SVGIG (reference sequence). The CDR3 runs to 12 residues. The CDR3 DNA reads TGTGCCTGGAGTGCCGGCGGTTACGAGCAGTACTTC. Its translation is CAWSAGGYEQYF.

V and J are TRBV11-1 and TRBJ1-3; no definite D call. Between the trimmed V and J ends, which lost 6 bases and 8 bases, there was a span of 23 bases. CDR3 length: 16 amino acids. Germline V gene lookup returns CDR1 SGHAT and CDR2 FQDESV (reference sequence). As DNA, the CDR3 is TGTGCCAGCAGTATCCCGGGAATTATGAAGCCGGACACCATATATTTT. Its protein product is CASSIPGIMKPDTIYF. The entire variable domain, with the rest obtained from reference TRBV11-1 and TRBJ1-3, is as follows: EAEVAQSPRYKITEKSQAVAFWCDPISGHATLYWYRQILGQGPELLVQFQDESVVDDSQLPKDRFSAERLKGVDSTLKIQPAELGDSAMYLCASSIPGIMKPDTIYFGEGSWLTVV.

The chain carries TRBV10-3 and TRBJ2-2, with 9 bases that match TRBD2. The trim removed 8 bases at V and 2 bases at J, leaving 3 bases unmatched. Germline values: CDR1 ENHRY, CDR2 SYGVKD. There are 14 residues in the CDR3. CDR3 amino acids: CAILREGNTGELFF. In DNA, the CDR3 is TGTGCCATCCTGCGGGAGGGAAACACCGGGGAGCTGTTTTTT.

V is TRBV6-1 and J is TRBJ2-6; D gene uncertain. Per the germline V gene, CDR1 is MNHNS and CDR2 is SASEGT. The CDR3 has 18 amino acids. The V gene lost 0 bases and the J gene lost 0 bases, with 12 bases spanning the gap. The CDR3 sequence is CASSEALLLGSGANVLTF. The CDR3 DNA reads as TGTGCCAGCAGTGAAGCGCTCCTGCTGGGCTCTGGGGCCAACGTCCTGACTTTC.

The chain couples TRBV6-5 to TRBJ2-2, with a tentative D call TRBD2 (5 bases). The germline CDR1 and CDR2 sequences are MNHEY and SVGAGI. The CDR3 consists of 15 residues. V shed 6 bases and J shed 6 bases, with 17 bases lying between them. The CDR3 sequence is CASSFFLEVAGELFF. CDR3 DNA: TGTGCCAGCAGCTTTTTTCTGGAGGTCGCCGGGGAGCTGTTTTTT.

CDR3 nucleotide sequence: TGTGCCAGCAGCCAATGGGGCGATTCACCCCTCCACTTT. It codes for CASSQWGDSPLHF. The chain links TRBV6-6 to TRBJ1-6; perhaps TRBD1 as D (5 bases). Trimming shortened V by 6 bases and J by 8 bases, and 11 bases separated the two germline ends. The CDR3 is 13 residues long. Germline values: CDR1 MNHNY, CDR2 SVGAGI (reference sequence).

CDR3 in amino acids: CAIDHGGSTDTQYF. CDR3 bases: TGTGCCATCGACCACGGCGGGAGCACAGATACGCAGTATTTT. The chain recombines TRBV10-3 with TRBJ2-3; maybe TRBD2 (5 bases). The CDR3 is made up of 14 amino acids. Germline CDR1 and CDR2: ENHRY and SYGVKD. The ends were cut back, 8 bases at V and 0 bases at J, with 12 bases in the middle.

The V and J genes are TRBV14 and TRBJ2-2, with D possibly matching TRBD2 (6 bases). This CDR3 region has 16 residues. Trimming stripped 1 base from V and 3 bases from J, with 12 bases between. Germline V lookup: CDR1 SGHDN, CDR2 FVKESK. CDR3 DNA sequence: TGTGCCAGCAGCCAAGTCGGAGGAGGGGACACCGGGGAGCTGTTTTTT. Translated: CASSQVGGGDTGELFF. The variable domain in full, completed from reference TRBV14 and TRBJ2-2, reads EAGVTQFPSHSVIEKGQTVTLRCDPISGHDNLYWYRRVMGKEIKFLLHFVKESKQDESGMPNNRFLAERTGGTYSTLKVQPAELEDSGVYFCASSQVGGGDTGELFFGEGSRLTVL.

The J gene is TRBJ2-1, the V gene TRBV7-2, with 8 bases fitting TRBD2. Per the germline V gene, CDR1 is SGHTA and CDR2 is FQGNSA. V shed 5 bases, J shed 0 bases, and the junction held 6 bases outside the gene matches. This CDR3 is 16 amino acids long. Here the CDR3 reads CASSTAGTSSYNEQFF. The CDR3 nucleotides read TGTGCCAGCAGCACAGCCGGGACTAGCTCCTACAATGAGCAGTTCTTC.

The rearrangement links TRBV7-2 to TRBJ1-6; 7 bases align to TRBD1. The germline V gene has CDR1 SGHTA and CDR2 FQGNSA. With 2 bases clipped from V and 7 bases from J, the junction kept 11 bases outside the gene matches. The CDR3 is 17 residues long. The CDR3 sequence is CASSLRLGTERNSPLHF. The CDR3 DNA reads TGTGCCAGCAGCTTAAGGTTGGGGACAGAGCGGAATTCACCCCTCCACTTT. Full variable domain (missing parts from reference TRBV7-2 and TRBJ1-6): GAGVSQSPSNKVTEKGKDVELRCDPISGHTALYWYRQSLGQGLEFLIYFQGNSAPDKSGLPSDRFSAERTGGSVSTLTIQRTQQEDSAVYLCASSLRLGTERNSPLHFGNGTRLTVT.

V gene TRBV6-2 or TRBV6-3 combines with J gene TRBJ1-5; maybe TRBD1 (5 bases). Trimming pared 2 bases from V and 8 bases from J, leaving 10 bases between. Germline V gene sequence: CDR1 MNHEY, CDR2 SVGEGT. The CDR3 has 13 amino acids. The CDR3 DNA sequence: TGTGCCAGCAGTTACCGGTGGGGCGAGCCCCAGCATTTT. Its protein is CASSYRWGEPQHF.

V and J are TRBV28 and TRBJ1-5; the D gene is possibly TRBD1 (5 bases). V lost 3 bases and J 5 bases, leaving 14 bases between the germline ends. The CDR3 runs to 15 residues. Germline V gene lookup returns CDR1 MDHEN and CDR2 SYDVKM. CDR3 DNA sequence: TGTGCCAGCAGTTTGGAGGGGTTCGGGGATCAGCCCCAGCATTTT. It yields the protein CASSLEGFGDQPQHF.

Worth noting for this clone: At one boundary the junction diverges from the germline segment, which might be a read error. In DNA form, the CDR3 reads TGTGCCAATAGTACCCGGACTCAGCCCCAGCATTTT. Translated, it gives CANSTRTQPQHF. V usage is TRBV19 and J usage is TRBJ1-5; D not resolved. This CDR3 has 12 residues. Germline CDR1 reads LNHDA; CDR2 reads SQIVND (reference sequence).

The chain uses TRBV5-6 and TRBJ2-2; 10 nucleotides align to TRBD1. This CDR3 comprises 16 residues. Germline loops: CDR1 SGHDT, CDR2 YYEEEE. The V gene end was trimmed by 0 bases and the J gene end by 7 bases; junction bases not matched to a gene: 6. As DNA, the CDR3 is TGTGCCAGCAGCTTGGCTCGACAGGGGGCAAGCGGGGAGCTGTTTTTT. It encodes CASSLARQGASGELFF.